The sequence of this TCR beta chain was determined in a study of CD8+CD57+ T cells in acquired aplastic anemia. The overall study: Sorted CD4+ plus CD8+ cells gave DNA averaging roughly 3 ug. The average read count for CD4+ cells in healthy donors was about 9.9 million.

Findings of the study overall: Controls did not differ significantly from patients in CD8+ Simpson's diversity. Fewer than 30 CD8+ CDR3 sequences were shared between patients and controls.

After removal of 2 bases from V and 4 bases from J, the junction contained 4 bases not matched to a gene. Germline CDR1 MNHNS, CDR2 SASEGT. The CDR3 is 14 residues long. CDR3 and TCR beta VDJ profiling relied on genomic DNA as the template. Each CDR3 protein is one row after TCRdb ran MiXCR on the reads. The sample has about 170,000 distinct CDR3 sequences, about 64% seen once. This clonotype showed up many times. What it binds is unknown. This TCR derives from a human donor in good health. The sequencing sample was made of sorted CD4+, CD8+, or CD8+CD57+ T cells (not recorded which) from PBMCs. J is TRBJ2-7 and V is TRBV6-1, with 8 nucleotides matching TRBD1. As DNA, the CDR3 is TGTGCCAGCAGTGAATGGACAGGGAATTACGAGCAGTACTTC. This encodes CASSEWTGNYEQYF.